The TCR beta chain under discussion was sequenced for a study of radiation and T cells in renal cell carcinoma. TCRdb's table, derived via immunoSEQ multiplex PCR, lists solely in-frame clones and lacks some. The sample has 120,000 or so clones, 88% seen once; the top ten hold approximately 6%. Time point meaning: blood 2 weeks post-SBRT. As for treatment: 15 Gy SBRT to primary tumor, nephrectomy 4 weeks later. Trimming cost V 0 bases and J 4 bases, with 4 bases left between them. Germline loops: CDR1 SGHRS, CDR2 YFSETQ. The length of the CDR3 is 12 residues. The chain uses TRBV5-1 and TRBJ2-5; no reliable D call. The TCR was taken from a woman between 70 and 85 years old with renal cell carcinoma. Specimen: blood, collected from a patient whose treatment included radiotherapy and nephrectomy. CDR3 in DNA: TGCGCCAGCAGCTTGGGTAGAGAGACCCAGTACTTC. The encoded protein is CASSLGRETQYF.